The 2 T cell receptor beta chains given below trace back to one sample, sequenced in a study of Ad26.COV2.S vaccination and SARS-CoV-2 variants. This table comes from immunoSEQ multiplex PCR, and its TCRdb copy is limited to in-frame clones, with some not included. This table has about 480,000 clones, roughly 89% appearing once. The treatment here: roughly 18 received Ad26.COV2.S at low or high dose, single or two shots; 5 received placebo; per-sample allocation not given. On day 63 after the first injection, vaccine and placebo recipients gave samples. The sequencing used peripheral blood, collected in a trial of Ad26.COV2.S vaccine versus placebo. These receptors all stem from a person aged 18 to 65 who received the Ad26.COV2.S COVID-19 vaccine or a placebo.

J is TRBJ1-3 and V is TRBV5-4; D gene ambiguous. Germline loops: CDR1 SGHNT, CDR2 YYREEE (reference sequence). This CDR3 contains 13 residues. Between the trimmed V and J ends, which lost 2 bases and 0 bases, there was a span of 3 bases. The CDR3 DNA is TGTGCCAGCAGCTTTCGCTCTGGAAACACCATATATTTT. Amino acid sequence: CASSFRSGNTIYF.

This chain uses TRBV9 with TRBJ2-2, with D tentatively TRBD1 (5 bases). The CDR3 totals 14 residues. With 8 bases removed from V and 5 bases from J, the gap between germline ends came to 16 bases. CDR1 is SGDLS, CDR2 YYNGEE, per germline. The CDR3 reads CASWGGDFTGELFF. DNA of the CDR3: TGTGCCAGTTGGGGCGGTGATTTTACCGGGGAGCTGTTTTTT.